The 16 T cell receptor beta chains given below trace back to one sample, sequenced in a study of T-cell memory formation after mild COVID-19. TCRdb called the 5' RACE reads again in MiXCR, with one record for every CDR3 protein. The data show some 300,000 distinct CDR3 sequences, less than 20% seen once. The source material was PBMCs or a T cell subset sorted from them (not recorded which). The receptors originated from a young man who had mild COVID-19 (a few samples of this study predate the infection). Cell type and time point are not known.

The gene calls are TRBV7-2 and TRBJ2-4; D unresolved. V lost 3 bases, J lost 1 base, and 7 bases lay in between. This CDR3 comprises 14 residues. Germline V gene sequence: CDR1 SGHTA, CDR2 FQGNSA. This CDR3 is CASSFGWAKNIQYF. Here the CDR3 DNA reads TGTGCCAGCAGCTTTGGGTGGGCCAAAAACATTCAGTACTTC.

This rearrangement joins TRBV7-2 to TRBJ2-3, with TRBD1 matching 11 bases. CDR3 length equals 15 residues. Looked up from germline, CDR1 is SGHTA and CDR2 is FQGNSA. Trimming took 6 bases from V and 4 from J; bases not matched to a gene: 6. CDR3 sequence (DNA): TGTGCCAGCAGTCCCGGGACAGGGGGACCAGATACGCAGTATTTT. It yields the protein CASSPGTGGPDTQYF. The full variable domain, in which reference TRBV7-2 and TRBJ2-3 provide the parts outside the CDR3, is GAGVSQSPSNKVTEKGKDVELRCDPISGHTALYWYRQSLGQGLEFLIYFQGNSAPDKSGLPSDRFSAERTGGSVSTLTIQRTQQEDSAVYLCASSPGTGGPDTQYFGPGTRLTVL.

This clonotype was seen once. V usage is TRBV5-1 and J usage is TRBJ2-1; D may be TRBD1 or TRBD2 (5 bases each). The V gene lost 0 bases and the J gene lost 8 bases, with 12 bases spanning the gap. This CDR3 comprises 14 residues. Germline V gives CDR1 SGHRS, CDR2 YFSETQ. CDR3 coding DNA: TGCGCCAGCAGCTTGGCTGGGGGAGTCGATGAGCAGTTCTTC. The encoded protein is CASSLAGGVDEQFF.

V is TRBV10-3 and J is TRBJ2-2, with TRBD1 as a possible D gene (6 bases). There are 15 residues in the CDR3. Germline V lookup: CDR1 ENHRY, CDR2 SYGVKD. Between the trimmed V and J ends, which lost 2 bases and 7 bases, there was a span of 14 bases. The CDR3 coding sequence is TGTGCCATCAGTGAGCCGGCAGGGGTCGACGGGGAGCTGTTTTTT. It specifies CAISEPAGVDGELFF.

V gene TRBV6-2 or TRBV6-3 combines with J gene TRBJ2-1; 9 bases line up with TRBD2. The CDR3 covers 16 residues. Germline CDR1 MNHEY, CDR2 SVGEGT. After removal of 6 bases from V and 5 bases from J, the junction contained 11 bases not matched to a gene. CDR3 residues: CASRSALAGQNNEQFF. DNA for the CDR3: TGTGCCAGCAGGTCCGCTCTAGCGGGGCAAAACAATGAGCAGTTCTTC.

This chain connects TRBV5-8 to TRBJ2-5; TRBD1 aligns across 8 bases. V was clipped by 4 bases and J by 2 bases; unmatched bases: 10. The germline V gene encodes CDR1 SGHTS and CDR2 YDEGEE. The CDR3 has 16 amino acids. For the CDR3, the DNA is TGTGCCAGCAGCCCCGGGACAGGATCCTATCAAGAGACCCAGTACTTC. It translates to CASSPGTGSYQETQYF. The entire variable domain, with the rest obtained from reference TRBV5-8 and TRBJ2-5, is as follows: EAGVTQSPTHLIKTRGQQATLRCSPISGHTSVYWYQQALGLGLQFLLWYDEGEERNRGNFPPRFSGRQFPNYSSELNVNALELEDSALYLCASSPGTGSYQETQYFGPGTRLLVL.

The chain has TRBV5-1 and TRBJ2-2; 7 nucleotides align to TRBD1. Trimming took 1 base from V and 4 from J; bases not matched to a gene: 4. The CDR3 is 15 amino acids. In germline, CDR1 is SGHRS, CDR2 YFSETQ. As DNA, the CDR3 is TGCGCCAGCAGCTTGAGGACAGGAGCCACCGGGGAGCTGTTTTTT. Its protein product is CASSLRTGATGELFF.

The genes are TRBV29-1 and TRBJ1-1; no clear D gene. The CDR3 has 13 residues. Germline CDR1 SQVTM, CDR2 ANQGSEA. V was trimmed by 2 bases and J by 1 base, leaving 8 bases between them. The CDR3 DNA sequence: TGCAGCGTTGAAAAGGTGGGGAACACTGAAGCTTTCTTT. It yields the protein CSVEKVGNTEAFF.

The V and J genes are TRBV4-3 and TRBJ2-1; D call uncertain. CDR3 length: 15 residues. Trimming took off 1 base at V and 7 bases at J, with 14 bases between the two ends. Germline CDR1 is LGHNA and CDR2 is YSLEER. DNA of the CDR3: TGCGCCAGCAGCCAAGTCGTCCGGGTAAGGAATGAGCAGTTCTTC. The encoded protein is CASSQVVRVRNEQFF.

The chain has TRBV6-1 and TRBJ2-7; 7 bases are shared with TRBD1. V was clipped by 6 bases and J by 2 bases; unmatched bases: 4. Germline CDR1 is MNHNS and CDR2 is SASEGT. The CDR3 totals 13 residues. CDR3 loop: CASRPGQAYEQYF. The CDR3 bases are TGTGCCAGCAGGCCAGGACAGGCCTACGAGCAGTACTTC.

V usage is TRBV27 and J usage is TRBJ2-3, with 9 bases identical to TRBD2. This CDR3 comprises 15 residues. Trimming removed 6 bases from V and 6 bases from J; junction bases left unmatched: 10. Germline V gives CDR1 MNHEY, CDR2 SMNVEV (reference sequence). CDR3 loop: CASSPLSGGPDTQYF. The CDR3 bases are TGTGCCAGCAGCCCCCTGAGCGGGGGGCCCGATACGCAGTATTTT.

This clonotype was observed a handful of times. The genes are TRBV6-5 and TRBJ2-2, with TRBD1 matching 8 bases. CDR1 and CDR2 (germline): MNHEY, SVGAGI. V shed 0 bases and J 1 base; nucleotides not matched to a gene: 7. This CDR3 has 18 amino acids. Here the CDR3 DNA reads TGTGCCAGCAGTTACTCCCCCTCAGGGGGCGGGAACACCGGGGAGCTGTTTTTT. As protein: CASSYSPSGGGNTGELFF.

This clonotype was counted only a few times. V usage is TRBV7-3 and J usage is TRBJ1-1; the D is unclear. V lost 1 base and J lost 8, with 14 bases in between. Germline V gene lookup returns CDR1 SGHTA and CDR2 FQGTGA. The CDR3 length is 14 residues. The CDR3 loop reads CASSLNPTHLEAFF. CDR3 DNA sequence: TGTGCCAGCAGCTTAAACCCAACGCATCTAGAAGCTTTCTTT.

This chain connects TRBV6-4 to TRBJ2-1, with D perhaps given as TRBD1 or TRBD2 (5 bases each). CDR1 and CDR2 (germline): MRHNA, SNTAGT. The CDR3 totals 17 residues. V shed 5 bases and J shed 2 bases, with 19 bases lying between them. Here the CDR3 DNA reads TGTGCCAGCAGTCGGGGCAGCCGGGACCGGGCCTACAATGAGCAGTTCTTC. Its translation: CASSRGSRDRAYNEQFF.

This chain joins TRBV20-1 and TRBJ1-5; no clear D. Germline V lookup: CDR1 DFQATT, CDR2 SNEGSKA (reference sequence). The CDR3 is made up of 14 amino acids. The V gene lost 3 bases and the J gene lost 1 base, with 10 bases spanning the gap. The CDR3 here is CSARIGVSNQPQHF. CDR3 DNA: TGCAGTGCTAGGATCGGCGTCAGCAATCAGCCCCAGCATTTT.

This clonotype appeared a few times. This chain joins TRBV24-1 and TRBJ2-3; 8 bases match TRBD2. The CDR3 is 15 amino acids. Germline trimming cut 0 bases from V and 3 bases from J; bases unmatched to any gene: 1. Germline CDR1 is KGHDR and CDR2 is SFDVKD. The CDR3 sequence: CATSDLGTSTDTQYF. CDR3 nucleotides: TGTGCCACCAGTGATTTGGGGACTAGTACAGATACGCAGTATTTT.